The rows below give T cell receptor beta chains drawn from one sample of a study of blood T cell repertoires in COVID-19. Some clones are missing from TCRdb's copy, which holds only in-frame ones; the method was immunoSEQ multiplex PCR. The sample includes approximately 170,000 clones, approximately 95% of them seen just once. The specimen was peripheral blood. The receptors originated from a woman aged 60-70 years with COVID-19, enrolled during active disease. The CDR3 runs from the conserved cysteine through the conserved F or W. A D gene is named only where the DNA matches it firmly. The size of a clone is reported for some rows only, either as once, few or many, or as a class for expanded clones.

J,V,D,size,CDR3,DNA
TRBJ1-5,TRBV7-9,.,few,CASSPTGGRGQPQHF,TGTGCCAGCAGCCCCACTGGGGGCCGTGGCCAGCCCCAGCATTTT
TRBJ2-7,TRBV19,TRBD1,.,CASSDRATYEQYF,TGTGCCAGTAGTGACAGGGCCACCTACGAGCAGTACTTC
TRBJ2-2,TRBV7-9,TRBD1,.,CASSLVGGEAGELFF,TGTGCCAGCAGCTTAGTAGGGGGCGAAGCCGGGGAGCTGTTTTTT
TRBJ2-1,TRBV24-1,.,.,CATSDPGMANEQFF,TGTGCCACCAGTGATCCGGGAATGGCAAATGAGCAGTTCTTC
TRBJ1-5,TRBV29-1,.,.,CSASLGVNQPQHF,TGCAGCGCCTCCCTGGGCGTTAATCAGCCCCAGCATTTT
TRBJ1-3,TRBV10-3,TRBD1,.,CAISESMTGDGNTIYF,TGTGCCATCAGTGAGTCGATGACAGGGGACGGAAACACCATATATTTT
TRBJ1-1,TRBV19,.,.,CASSVHMNTEAFF,TGTGCCAGTAGTGTACACATGAACACTGAAGCTTTCTTT
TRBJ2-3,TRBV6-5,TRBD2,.,CASSLSGATDTQYF,TGTGCCAGCAGCCTAAGCGGGGCGACAGATACGCAGTATTTT
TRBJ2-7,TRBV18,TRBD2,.,CASSKTSGGFYEQYF,TGTGCCAGCTCCAAGACTAGCGGGGGATTCTACGAGCAGTACTTC
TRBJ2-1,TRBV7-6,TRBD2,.,CASSSRLAGVLGRNNEQFF,TGTGCCAGCAGCTCGAGACTAGCGGGGGTCCTGGGAAGAAACAATGAGCAGTTCTTC
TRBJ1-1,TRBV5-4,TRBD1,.,CASSSIPWTGANTEAFF,TGTGCCAGCAGCTCTATCCCTTGGACAGGGGCGAACACTGAAGCTTTCTTT
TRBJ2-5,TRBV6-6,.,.,CASRDSAQETQYF,TGTGCCAGCAGAGACAGCGCCCAAGAGACCCAGTACTTC
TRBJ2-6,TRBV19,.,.,CASSIDRHMDSGANVLTF,TGTGCCAGTAGTATAGATAGACATATGGACTCTGGGGCCAACGTCCTGACTTTC
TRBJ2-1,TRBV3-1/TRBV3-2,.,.,CASSQDQYNEQFF,TGTGCCAGCAGCCAAGACCAATACAATGAGCAGTTCTTC
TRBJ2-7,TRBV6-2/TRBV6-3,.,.,CASSYSTLSYEQYF,TGTGCCAGCAGTTACTCGACACTCTCCTACGAGCAGTACTTC
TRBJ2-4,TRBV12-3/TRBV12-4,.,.,CASSLGGENIQYF,TGTGCCAGCAGTTTAGGAGGAGAAAACATTCAGTACTTC
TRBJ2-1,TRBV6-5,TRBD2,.,CASTPAGGYNEQFF,TGTGCCAGCACCCCAGCGGGGGGGTACAATGAGCAGTTCTTC
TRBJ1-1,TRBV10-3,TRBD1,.,CAIMRDSEAFF,TGTGCCATCATGAGGGACAGCGAAGCTTTCTTT
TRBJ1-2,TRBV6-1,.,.,CASSEALVDYDYGYTF,TGTGCCAGCAGTGAAGCGCTGGTGGACTACGACTATGGCTACACCTTC
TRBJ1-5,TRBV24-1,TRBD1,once,CATSDVGTGSNQPQHF,TGTGCCACCAGTGACGTCGGGACAGGGTCCAATCAGCCCCAGCATTTT
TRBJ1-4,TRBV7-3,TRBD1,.,CASSLTGGEKLFF,TGTGCCAGCAGCCTAACAGGGGGAGAAAAACTGTTTTTT
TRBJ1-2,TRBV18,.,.,CASSPSYGYTF,TGTGCCAGCTCACCATCTTATGGCTACACCTTC